These 19 T cell receptor beta chains were all obtained from the same sample, sequenced in a study of T cell repertoires in cytomegalovirus infection. TCRdb reprocessed the reads with MiXCR, giving one entry per CDR3 protein. The sample lists approximately 910,000 distinct CDR3 sequences; roughly 30% were seen once. These receptors are not linked to any known antigen. Here the sequenced sample was cultured CD8+ T cells from PBMCs, taken from culture after CMV antigen stimulation. These receptors were taken from a human donor in good health (CMV status not recorded). Some clones in this sample may be carry-over from other donors' samples.

This clonotype has a single count. The chain's CDR3 is CASSSHSGGPYNEQFF. CDR3 coding DNA: TGTGCCAGCAGTTCGCATAGCGGGGGACCTTACAATGAGCAGTTCTTC. The genes are TRBV6-2 or TRBV6-3 and TRBJ2-1, with 9 positions matching TRBD2. This CDR3 has 16 residues. Losses at the gene ends were 4 bases for V and 4 bases for J; bases not matched to a gene: 8. Germline V gene sequence: CDR1 MNHEY, CDR2 SVGEGT.

In its sample, this clonotype was seen a few times. The chain couples TRBV2 to TRBJ2-5; maybe TRBD1 (6 bases). The CDR3 loop spans 13 amino acids. Trimming cost V 10 bases and J 2 bases, with 14 bases left between them. Germline V gene data show CDR1 as SNHLY and CDR2 as FYNNEI. This chain's CDR3 is CAIADSPQETQYF. The DNA for the CDR3 is TGTGCCATCGCGGACAGCCCTCAAGAGACCCAGTACTTC.

The chain recombines TRBV5-5 with TRBJ2-3; tentatively, D is TRBD2 (5 bases). Trimming stripped 9 bases from V and 1 base from J, with 12 bases between. CDR1 SGHKS and CDR2 YYEKEE come from the germline V gene (reference sequence). The CDR3 extends over 13 amino acids. CDR3 sequence: CAIGEGGTDTQYF. Written as DNA, the CDR3 is TGTGCCATCGGAGAGGGTGGCACAGATACGCAGTATTTT.

This clonotype was observed many times. This chain joins TRBV27 and TRBJ2-7; 8 bases align to TRBD1. In germline, CDR1 is MNHEY, CDR2 SMNVEV (reference sequence). Losses at the gene ends were 4 bases for V and 6 bases for J; bases not matched to a gene: 11. The CDR3 has 15 amino acids. The CDR3 loop is CASSSYRGNGVEQYV. In DNA form, the CDR3 reads TGTGCCAGCAGTTCTTACAGGGGGAATGGGGTCGAGCAGTACGTC.

This clonotype came up a few times. This sequence joins TRBV6-4 and TRBJ2-1; D gene ambiguous. V lost 0 bases and J 2 bases, leaving 2 bases between the germline ends. Germline values: CDR1 MRHNA, CDR2 SNTAGT. This CDR3 contains 13 residues. CDR3 coding DNA: TGTGCCAGCAGTGACTCAGCCTACAATGAGCAGTTCTTC. Protein product: CASSDSAYNEQFF.

The sample holds a few counts of this clonotype. J is TRBJ1-5 and V is TRBV27; no firm D call. Germline CDR1 and CDR2: MNHEY and SMNVEV (reference sequence). Trimming pared 5 bases from V and 5 bases from J, leaving 16 bases between. CDR3 length equals 15 residues. Here the CDR3 reads CASSAGWGEDQPQHF. The CDR3 coding sequence is TGTGCCAGCAGTGCGGGTTGGGGTGAGGATCAGCCCCAGCATTTT.

This chain uses TRBV15 with TRBJ2-2; possible D gene TRBD1, 7 bases. Trimming took 0 bases from V and 5 from J, leaving 16 bases between them. Germline assignment: CDR1 LNHNV and CDR2 YYDKDF (reference sequence). The CDR3 totals 17 residues. The DNA for the CDR3 is TGTGCCACCAGCAGAGATGCCTGGCAGGGGGGAACCGGGGAGCTGTTTTTT. Residues: CATSRDAWQGGTGELFF.

Only a few counts were recorded for this clonotype. The gene calls are TRBV19 and TRBJ2-1, with a possible D match to TRBD1 (5 bases). The CDR3 has 14 residues. V lost 6 bases and J lost 3, with 12 bases in between. Germline lookup yields CDR1 LNHDA and CDR2 SQIVND (reference sequence). The CDR3 loop reads CASSPTVNYNEQFF. The CDR3 DNA reads TGTGCCAGTAGCCCGACAGTCAACTACAATGAGCAGTTCTTC. The full variable domain, completed using reference TRBV19 and TRBJ2-1, is DGGITQSPKYLFRKEGQNVTLSCEQNLNHDAMYWYRQDPGQGLRLIYYSQIVNDFQKGDIAEGYSVSREKKESFPLTVTSAQKNPTAFYLCASSPTVNYNEQFFGPGTRLTVL.

This clonotype was observed a single time. The V gene is TRBV19, the J gene TRBJ1-1; the D is unclear. This CDR3 is built from 13 residues. Per the germline V gene, CDR1 is LNHDA and CDR2 is SQIVND (reference sequence). Trimming pared 1 base from V and 8 bases from J, leaving 11 bases between. The CDR3 protein is CASSIVGSLEAFF. For the CDR3, the DNA is TGTGCCAGTAGTATAGTAGGTTCCCTAGAAGCTTTCTTT.

This clonotype was observed many times. V gene TRBV7-8 combines with J gene TRBJ2-7, with unresolved D. V lost 6 bases and J 6 bases, leaving 18 bases between the germline ends. Germline CDR1 reads SGHVS; CDR2 reads FQNEAQ. The length of the CDR3 is 14 residues. Written as DNA, the CDR3 is TGTGCCAGCAGTCAGGACCCCCCTCCGGGCGAGCAGTACGTC. Its protein is CASSQDPPPGEQYV.

The rearrangement joins TRBV27 to TRBJ1-6; no reliable D call. The length of the CDR3 is 12 residues. The V and J ends lost 6 bases and 5 bases respectively, with 5 bases between them. CDR1 is MNHEY and CDR2 is SMNVEV in the germline V gene (reference sequence). The CDR3 loop reads CASSEHNSPLHF. CDR3 sequence (DNA): TGTGCCAGCAGCGAACATAATTCACCCCTCCACTTT.

This clonotype was found many times. For the CDR3, the DNA is TGTGCCAGCAGCACCCCGGGCTTTATATATCAGCCCCAGCATTTT. Translating gives CASSTPGFIYQPQHF. V usage is TRBV7-2 and J usage is TRBJ1-5; D is uncertain. This CDR3 comprises 15 residues. V lost 5 bases and J 5 bases, leaving 16 bases between the germline ends. Germline loops: CDR1 SGHTA, CDR2 FQGNSA.

V and J are TRBV9 and TRBJ2-1; 7 bases fit TRBD1. The V gene end was trimmed by 2 bases and the J gene end by 6 bases; junction bases not matched to a gene: 5. Germline lookup yields CDR1 SGDLS and CDR2 YYNGEE. The CDR3 extends over 14 amino acids. The CDR3 bases are TGTGCCAGCAGCGTCCGGGACAGTCGCAATGAGCAGTTCTTC. This sequence encodes CASSVRDSRNEQFF.

This clonotype was counted between two and nine times. The rearrangement joins TRBV6-2 or TRBV6-3 to TRBJ2-1; TRBD1 might be the D (5 bases). Germline CDR1 reads MNHEY; CDR2 reads SVGEGT. This CDR3 spans 15 amino acids. V shed 5 bases and J shed 3 bases, with 14 bases lying between them. The CDR3 DNA sequence: TGTGCCAGCAGTCCCCTCAGGGTTGGCTACAATGAGCAGTTCTTC. Translating it yields CASSPLRVGYNEQFF.

This clonotype was seen more than once but under ten times. The chain carries TRBV4-1 and TRBJ2-1; 12 bases align to TRBD2. The ends lost 4 bases at V and 5 bases at J; junction bases unmatched: 3. This CDR3 region has 15 residues. The V gene's germline CDR1 is MGHRA and CDR2 YSYEKL. CDR3 protein: CASSPSGGGDNEQFF. The CDR3 nucleotides are TGCGCCAGCAGCCCTAGCGGGGGGGGGGACAATGAGCAGTTCTTC.

The V and J genes are TRBV2 and TRBJ1-1; 7 bases are a match to TRBD1. The CDR3 covers 14 residues. Germline assignment: CDR1 SNHLY and CDR2 FYNNEI. V trimming: 3 bases; J trimming: 5 bases; junction bases outside the gene matches: 6. This CDR3 is CASSDGRGQTEAFF. The CDR3 DNA reads as TGTGCCAGCAGTGACGGAAGGGGGCAAACTGAAGCTTTCTTT. Based on the CDR3 plus reference TRBV2 and TRBJ1-1, the full variable domain is EPEVTQTPSHQVTQMGQEVILRCVPISNHLYFYWYRQILGQKVEFLVSFYNNEISEKSEIFDDQFSVERPDGSNFTLKIRSTKLEDSAMYFCASSDGRGQTEAFFGQGTRLTVV.

The chain carries TRBV9 and TRBJ2-1, with 7 bases fitting TRBD1. Germline loops: CDR1 SGDLS, CDR2 YYNGEE. There are 15 residues in the CDR3. The junction had 7 bases not matched to a gene; V was cut back by 3 bases and J by 4 bases. The CDR3 here is CASSEETGKYNEQFF. CDR3 DNA sequence: TGTGCCAGCAGCGAGGAGACAGGGAAGTACAATGAGCAGTTCTTC.

Note on this clonotype: This may arise from a read error, as a much more abundant clone is one base away. The chain employs TRBV10-2 and TRBJ1-1; D unresolved. The CDR3 consists of 12 residues. Trimming cost V 10 bases and J 1 base, with 10 bases left between them. Germline V lookup: CDR1 WSHSY, CDR2 SAAADI. DNA of the CDR3: TGCGCCAACACGTGGGGGAACACTGAAGCTTTCTTT. It yields the protein CANTWGNTEAFF.

In its sample, this clonotype was seen a few times. J is TRBJ2-5 and V is TRBV28, with D perhaps matching TRBD2 (7 bases). V was trimmed by 6 bases and J by 5 bases, leaving 16 bases between them. Germline lookup yields CDR1 MDHEN and CDR2 SYDVKM. There are 14 residues in the CDR3. CDR3 nucleotide sequence: TGTGCCAGCAGCGGGGGGCTATCCAGGGAGACCCAGTACTTC. This encodes CASSGGLSRETQYF. Supplemented by reference TRBV28 and TRBJ2-5, the full variable domain reads DVKVTQSSRYLVKRTGEKVFLECVQDMDHENMFWYRQDPGLGLRLIYFSYDVKMKEKGDIPEGYSVSREKKERFSLILESASTNQTSMYLCASSGGLSRETQYFGPGTRLLVL.